The sequence of this T cell receptor beta chain was determined in a study of blood T cells in healthy people across ages. The study's findings and limits: Long-lived and aged donors differed, with more naive CD4+ cells and higher diversity in the long-lived.

Germline V gene lookup returns CDR1 SGHRS and CDR2 YFSETQ. The CDR3 length is 15 residues. The V and J ends lost 1 base and 5 bases respectively, with 14 bases between them. Details on this clonotype: Its cognate antigen is unknown.

A J-beta primer mix and a sample-barcoded 5' primer were used in a second PCR of about 7 to 11 cycles. TCRdb analysed the 5' RACE reads with MiXCR anew, one entry per CDR3 protein. The sample holds some 1.7 million distinct CDR3 sequences, 28% seen once. The material sequenced was blood. The J gene is TRBJ2-3, the V gene TRBV5-1; tentatively, D is TRBD2 (6 bases). The sequence came from a woman aged 25 to 39 in good health. CDR3 coding DNA: TGCGCCAGCAGCTTGAGTCTGTCCGGGAGAGATACGCAGTATTTT. Translating it yields CASSLSLSGRDTQYF.